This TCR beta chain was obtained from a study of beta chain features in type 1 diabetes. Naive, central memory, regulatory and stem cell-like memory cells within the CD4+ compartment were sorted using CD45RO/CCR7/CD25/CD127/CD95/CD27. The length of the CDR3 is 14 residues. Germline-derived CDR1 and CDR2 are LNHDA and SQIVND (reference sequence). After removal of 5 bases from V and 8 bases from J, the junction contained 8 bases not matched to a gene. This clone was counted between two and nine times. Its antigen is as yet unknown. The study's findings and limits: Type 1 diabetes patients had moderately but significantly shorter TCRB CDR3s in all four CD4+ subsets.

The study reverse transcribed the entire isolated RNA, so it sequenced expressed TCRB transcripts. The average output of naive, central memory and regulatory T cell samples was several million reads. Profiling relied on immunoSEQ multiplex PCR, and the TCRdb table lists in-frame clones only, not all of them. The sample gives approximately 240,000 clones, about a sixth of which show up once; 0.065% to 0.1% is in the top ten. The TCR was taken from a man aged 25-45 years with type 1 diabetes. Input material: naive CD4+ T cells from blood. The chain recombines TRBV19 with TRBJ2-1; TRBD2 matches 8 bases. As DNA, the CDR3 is TGTGCCAGTAGTCCTCGGACTAGCCTGGATGAGCAGTTCTTC. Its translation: CASSPRTSLDEQFF. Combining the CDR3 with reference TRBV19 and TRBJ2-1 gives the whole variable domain DGGITQSPKYLFRKEGQNVTLSCEQNLNHDAMYWYRQDPGQGLRLIYYSQIVNDFQKGDIAEGYSVSREKKESFPLTVTSAQKNPTAFYLCASSPRTSLDEQFFGPGTRLTVL.